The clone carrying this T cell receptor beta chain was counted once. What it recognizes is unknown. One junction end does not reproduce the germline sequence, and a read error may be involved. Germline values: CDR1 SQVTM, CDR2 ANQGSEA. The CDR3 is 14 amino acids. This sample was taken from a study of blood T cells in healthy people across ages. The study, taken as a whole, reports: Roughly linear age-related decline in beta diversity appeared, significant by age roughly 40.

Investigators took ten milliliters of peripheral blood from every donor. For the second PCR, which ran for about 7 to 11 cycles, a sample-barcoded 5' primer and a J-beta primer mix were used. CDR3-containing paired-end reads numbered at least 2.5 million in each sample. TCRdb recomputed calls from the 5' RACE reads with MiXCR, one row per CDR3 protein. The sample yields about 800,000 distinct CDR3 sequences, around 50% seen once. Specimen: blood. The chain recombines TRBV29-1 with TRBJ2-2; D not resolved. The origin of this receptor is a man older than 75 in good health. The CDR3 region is CSIEVLPATGELFF. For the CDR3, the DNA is TGCAGCATTGAAGTACTCCCGGCTACCGGGGAGCTGTTTTTT.